The 10 T cell receptor beta chains below come from one sample, sequenced in a study of CD8 T cells in Susac syndrome. With random hexamers, reverse transcription was performed on about 0.5 to 1 ug of RNA. TCRdb re-derived calls from the immunoSEQ multiplex PCR reads in MiXCR, one entry per CDR3 protein. The sample holds some 150,000 distinct CDR3 sequences, roughly 94% seen once. The sequencing input was CD8+ T cells from PBMCs. Every receptor here comes from a human donor in good health.

The V call is TRBV7-3, the J call TRBJ1-1; D is possibly TRBD1 (5 bases). V lost 5 bases and J 1 base, leaving 11 bases between the germline ends. The CDR3 loop spans 14 amino acids. Germline CDR1 reads SGHTA; CDR2 reads FQGTGA. CDR3 nucleotide sequence: TGTGCCAGCAGCAAGACAGAGACGAACACTGAAGCTTTCTTT. It encodes CASSKTETNTEAFF.

The rearrangement joins TRBV5-8 to TRBJ2-7; D is unresolved. Between the trimmed V and J ends, which lost 2 bases and 3 bases, there was a span of 12 bases. The CDR3 runs to 14 residues. Germline-derived CDR1 and CDR2 are SGHTS and YDEGEE. The CDR3 DNA is TGTGCCAGCAGCTTAGGTTCCGTTGGCTACGAGCAGTACTTC. Its translation: CASSLGSVGYEQYF.

The J gene is TRBJ2-1, the V gene TRBV4-1, with 10 bases fitting TRBD1. Trimming removed 4 bases from V and 7 bases from J; junction bases left unmatched: 7. The CDR3 is made up of 15 amino acids. Looked up from germline, CDR1 is MGHRA and CDR2 is YSYEKL. The CDR3 reads CASSRGQGEGNEQFF. For the CDR3, the DNA is TGCGCCAGCAGCCGAGGACAGGGGGAGGGAAATGAGCAGTTCTTC.

The DNA of the CDR3 is TGCAGTGCGACAGGGGCTCTCGGCTACACCTTC. It is translated as CSATGALGYTF. The V call is TRBV20-1, the J call TRBJ1-2, with 8 positions matching TRBD1. Trimming cost V 6 bases and J 8 bases; bases outside gene matches: 5. Germline values: CDR1 DFQATT, CDR2 SNEGSKA (reference sequence). This CDR3 is built from 11 residues.

The chain has TRBV27 and TRBJ2-7, with D possibly being TRBD1 or TRBD2 (5 bases each). V shed 5 bases and J shed 3 bases, with 14 bases lying between them. This CDR3 is built from 14 residues. Germline CDR1 is MNHEY and CDR2 is SMNVEV (reference sequence). The CDR3 is CASSLRGRYYEQYF. The CDR3 DNA reads as TGTGCCAGCAGTCTTCGGGGCAGGTACTACGAGCAGTACTTC.

The chain employs TRBV7-6 and TRBJ2-5; D is uncertain. This CDR3 has 13 amino acids. Germline CDR1 is SGHVS and CDR2 is FNYEAQ. Trimming stripped 6 bases from V and 5 bases from J, with 13 bases between. CDR3 nucleotide sequence: TGTGCCAGCAGGGGGTCCGCAGGCGAGACCCAGTACTTC. Translated: CASRGSAGETQYF.

CDR3 residues: CASSLDRTVWAFF. The CDR3 DNA is TGTGCCAGCAGCTTAGATAGGACAGTCTGGGCTTTCTTT. The rearrangement links TRBV13 to TRBJ1-1, with D perhaps matching TRBD1 (6 bases). Germline lookup yields CDR1 PRHDT and CDR2 FYEKMQ (reference sequence). V dropped 1 base and J dropped 11 bases, with 14 bases sitting between them. The CDR3 has 13 residues.

The CDR3 DNA reads TGTGCCACCAGTGAATCCGGGACAGGTCCTGAAGAAAAACTGTTTTTT. It encodes CATSESGTGPEEKLFF. V gene TRBV24-1 combines with J gene TRBJ1-4; 8 nucleotides match TRBD1. Germline V CDR1 and CDR2: KGHDR, SFDVKD. The CDR3 loop spans 16 amino acids. With V trimmed by 4 bases and J by 8 bases, 11 bases remained unmatched.

This chain joins TRBV25-1 and TRBJ1-2, with D unclear. The CDR3 sequence is 11 residues long. Deletions cut 6 bases from V and 7 bases from J, with 9 bases between. CDR1 is MGHDK and CDR2 is SYGVNS in the germline V gene. Written as DNA, the CDR3 is TGTGCCAGCAGCTATTTGGGTGGCTACACCTTC. This translates into CASSYLGGYTF.

This chain joins TRBV20-1 and TRBJ1-1; possible D gene TRBD1, 5 bases. The CDR3 runs to 13 residues. Germline loops: CDR1 DFQATT, CDR2 SNEGSKA (reference sequence). V was shortened by 5 bases and J by 5 bases, with 15 bases between the two germline ends. The CDR3 reads CSAPDGGGTEAFF. CDR3 sequence (DNA): TGCAGTGCTCCGGACGGGGGTGGGACTGAAGCTTTCTTT.